Below are 4 T cell receptor beta chains sequenced from a single sample in a study of cytomegalovirus exposure and HLA in healthy donors. PCR amplification relied on 60 Vbeta primers (plus 13 Jbeta primers). Clones were sequenced by immunoSEQ multiplex PCR, and TCRdb holds only the in-frame ones, with some missing. The data contain about 120,000 clones, 74% of them singletons. The material sequenced was PBMCs. Every receptor here comes from a man aged 25 to 40 in good health and CMV-seropositive.

This clone occurred a few times. V usage is TRBV28 and J usage is TRBJ1-2; no definite D call. The V end lost 1 base, the J end lost 4 bases, and 10 bases lay between the germline ends. Germline V CDR1 and CDR2: MDHEN, SYDVKM. The CDR3 has 14 residues. The CDR3 DNA follows: TGTGCCAGCAGTTTATACGGACTCCTCTATGGCTACACCTTC. Its translation: CASSLYGLLYGYTF.

The chain combines TRBV6-5 with TRBJ1-6; D is uncertain. Trimming left V 5 bases short and J 11 bases short, with 19 bases between. The CDR3 runs 15 residues. The germline V gene encodes CDR1 MNHEY and CDR2 SVGAGI. DNA for the CDR3: TGTGCCAGCAGTGCCCTCGACAAGGGAGCGGCACCCCTCCACTTT. This gives the protein CASSALDKGAAPLHF.

Only a few counts were recorded for this clone. The gene calls are TRBV4-1 and TRBJ1-1, with D hard to call. Germline V gene sequence: CDR1 MGHRA, CDR2 YSYEKL. Trimming shortened V by 5 bases and J by 0 bases, and 13 bases separated the two germline ends. The CDR3 has 15 amino acids. The CDR3 region has the DNA TGCGCCAGCAGCTCCCAATCGGGAATGAACACTGAAGCTTTCTTT. It yields the protein CASSSQSGMNTEAFF.

The rearrangement links TRBV2 to TRBJ2-7; D is perhaps TRBD2 (5 bases). Germline CDR1 SNHLY, CDR2 FYNNEI. Trimming took 3 bases from V and 3 from J, leaving 12 bases between them. The CDR3 has 14 residues. The CDR3 bases are TGTGCCAGCAGTGATGAAGGGAGTGGCTACGAGCAGTACTTC. Protein sequence: CASSDEGSGYEQYF.